Shown below are 29 T cell receptor beta chains from a single sample sequenced in a study of blood T cells in healthy people across ages. Through a sample-barcoded 5' primer and a J-beta primer mix, a second PCR was run for 7 to 11 cycles. TCRdb independently ran MiXCR on the 5' RACE reads; one entry per CDR3 protein. The sample contains 1.5 million to 1.9 million distinct CDR3 sequences, about 45% of which appear only once. What was sequenced was blood. The receptors stem from a woman aged 18-29 years in good health.

This clonotype appeared many times. The chain combines TRBV7-2 with TRBJ2-5, with D possibly being TRBD1 (5 bases). Germline CDR1 is SGHTA and CDR2 is FQGNSA. The CDR3 extends over 13 amino acids. V lost 1 base, J lost 5 bases, and 8 bases lay in between. In DNA, the CDR3 is TGTGCCAGCAGCTTAGGGGGCTGGGAGACCCAGTACTTC. Translated, it gives CASSLGGWETQYF. Together with reference TRBV7-2 and TRBJ2-5, the CDR3 gives the full variable domain: GAGVSQSPSNKVTEKGKDVELRCDPISGHTALYWYRQSLGQGLEFLIYFQGNSAPDKSGLPSDRFSAERTGGSVSTLTIQRTQQEDSAVYLCASSLGGWETQYFGPGTRLLVL.

The CDR3 DNA is TGTGCCACCAGCAGACCAGGGCAAGAGACCCAGTACTTC. Translating it yields CATSRPGQETQYF. The chain couples TRBV15 to TRBJ2-5; perhaps TRBD1 as D (5 bases). Germline CDR1 is LNHNV and CDR2 is YYDKDF (reference sequence). The CDR3 has 13 residues. The ends were cut back, 2 bases at V and 2 bases at J, with 6 bases in the middle.

The chain couples TRBV6-5 to TRBJ2-4, with unresolved D. The J call may be mistaken, given a closer DNA end match to TRBJ2-5. Germline V gives CDR1 MNHEY, CDR2 SVGAGI. The CDR3 covers 13 residues. This CDR3 is CASSYALGETQYF. CDR3 sequence (DNA): TGTGCCAGCAGTTACGCCCTTGGAGAGACCCAGTACTTC.

The J gene is TRBJ2-1, the V gene TRBV27; D possibly uses TRBD1 or TRBD2 (7 bases each). The J call may be in error: the DNA end matches TRBJ2-7 better. The CDR3 length is 14 residues. Germline V gives CDR1 MNHEY, CDR2 SMNVEV (reference sequence). In DNA, the CDR3 is TGTGCCAGCAGTTTTCAGGGGGGGTACAATGAGCAGTACTTC. Amino acids: CASSFQGGYNEQYF.

Only a few counts were recorded for this clonotype. The CDR3 bases are TGCGCCAGCAGCCCGGGGACTAGCGGGGGGCCCTACAATGAGCAGTTCTTC. Its translation is CASSPGTSGGPYNEQFF. The chain recombines TRBV5-1 with TRBJ2-1, with 15 bases fitting TRBD2. Germline CDR1 reads SGHRS; CDR2 reads YFSETQ. V shed 4 bases and J 2 bases; nucleotides not matched to a gene: 4. CDR3 length equals 17 residues. The variable domain in full, completed from reference TRBV5-1 and TRBJ2-1, reads KAGVTQTPRYLIKTRGQQVTLSCSPISGHRSVSWYQQTPGQGLQFLFEYFSETQRNKGNFPGRFSGRQFSNSRSEMNVSTLELGDSALYLCASSPGTSGGPYNEQFFGPGTRLTVL.

This clonotype was detected many times. The rearrangement links TRBV25-1 to TRBJ1-2; D unclear. CDR1 and CDR2 from the germline V gene are MGHDK and SYGVNS. V lost 1 base and J 0 bases, leaving 3 bases between the germline ends. The CDR3 has 13 amino acids. CDR3: CASSESANYGYTF. For the CDR3, the DNA is TGTGCCAGCAGTGAATCCGCTAACTATGGCTACACCTTC.

This clonotype appeared a single time. The chain is built from TRBV15 and TRBJ1-4; D may be TRBD1 (5 bases). Trimming stripped 5 bases from V and 2 bases from J, with 15 bases between. Looked up from germline, CDR1 is LNHNV and CDR2 is YYDKDF (reference sequence). The CDR3 runs to 16 residues. CDR3 sequence: CATSLVGGGTNEKLFF. The CDR3 DNA is TGTGCCACCAGCCTGGTCGGGGGAGGCACTAATGAAAAACTGTTTTTT.

This rearrangement joins TRBV7-8 to TRBJ2-5; 7 bases match TRBD1. The germline CDR1 and CDR2 sequences are SGHVS and FQNEAQ. Trimming cost V 5 bases and J 1 base; bases outside gene matches: 4. The CDR3 has 14 residues. For the CDR3, the DNA is TGTGCCAGCAGCCGGGACAGCTTCCAAGAGACCCAGTACTTC. As protein: CASSRDSFQETQYF.

Concerning this clonotype itself: The junction departs from the called germline gene at one end, perhaps through a read error. The chain is built from TRBV5-1 and TRBJ2-1, with TRBD1 matching 10 bases. The germline CDR1 and CDR2 sequences are SGHRS and YFSETQ. The CDR3 length is 16 residues. In DNA form, the CDR3 reads TGTGCCAGCAGTTTTCCCGGGACAGGGGCCTACAATGAGCAGTTCTTC. This sequence encodes CASSFPGTGAYNEQFF.

This clonotype was recorded at least ten times. The CDR3 bases are TGTGCCAGCAGACTAGCGGGAGGGCAAGAGACCCAGTACTTC. Translation: CASRLAGGQETQYF. This chain connects TRBV27 to TRBJ2-5; 13 bases align to TRBD2. The CDR3 consists of 14 residues. Germline CDR1 reads MNHEY; CDR2 reads SMNVEV (reference sequence). V was clipped by 6 bases and J by 2 bases; unmatched bases: 0.

This rearrangement joins TRBV29-1 to TRBJ2-7; D ambiguous. V lost 4 bases and J lost 3, with 10 bases in between. The germline V gene encodes CDR1 SQVTM and CDR2 ANQGSEA. This CDR3 region has 12 residues. The CDR3 DNA reads as TGCAGCGTTGTGGCAGGAAACTACGAGCAGTACTTC. It translates to CSVVAGNYEQYF.

This clonotype has just a few counts. The chain combines TRBV9 with TRBJ2-1; TRBD1 is a possible D gene (6 bases). The CDR3 contains 15 residues. Deletions cut 0 bases from V and 5 bases from J, with 12 bases between. Germline V gene sequence: CDR1 SGDLS, CDR2 YYNGEE. The CDR3 spells CASSVEGQANNEQFF. In DNA, the CDR3 is TGTGCCAGCAGCGTAGAGGGACAAGCTAACAATGAGCAGTTCTTC.

The chain uses TRBV7-9 and TRBJ2-7, with 11 nucleotides matching TRBD2. Germline CDR1 reads SEHNR; CDR2 reads FQNEAQ (reference sequence). Trimming at V came to 5 bases and at J to 1 base, leaving 4 bases not matched to a gene. The CDR3 loop spans 15 amino acids. CDR3 nucleotide sequence: TGTGCCAGCAGCCTACTAGCGGGAGTGTCCTACGAGCAGTACTTC. Its translation: CASSLLAGVSYEQYF.

The gene calls are TRBV9 and TRBJ1-5; the D is unclear. Trimming cost V 3 bases and J 9 bases, with 13 bases left between them. The CDR3 length is 13 residues. Germline loops: CDR1 SGDLS, CDR2 YYNGEE. The CDR3 protein is CASSEDPVGPQHF. The CDR3 coding sequence is TGTGCCAGCAGCGAGGACCCCGTGGGGCCCCAGCATTTT.

In this sample, this clonotype turned up once. The chain combines TRBV5-1 with TRBJ2-2; D might be TRBD1 (5 bases). CDR3 length: 16 amino acids. Germline values: CDR1 SGHRS, CDR2 YFSETQ. The germline V and J ends were trimmed by 0 bases and 2 bases, with 11 bases remaining between them. CDR3 region: CASSLASQGNTGELFF. The CDR3 DNA is TGCGCCAGCAGCTTGGCCTCCCAGGGTAACACCGGGGAGCTGTTTTTT. Full variable domain (outside the CDR3, taken from reference TRBV5-1 and TRBJ2-2): KAGVTQTPRYLIKTRGQQVTLSCSPISGHRSVSWYQQTPGQGLQFLFEYFSETQRNKGNFPGRFSGRQFSNSRSEMNVSTLELGDSALYLCASSLASQGNTGELFFGEGSRLTVL.

This clonotype appeared a single time. The rearrangement links TRBV5-1 to TRBJ2-2; tentative D call: TRBD1 (5 bases). This CDR3 has 15 residues. Trimming removed 5 bases at V and 5 bases at J, with 16 bases between. Germline loops: CDR1 SGHRS, CDR2 YFSETQ. The CDR3 loop reads CASRPILQETGELFF. Here the CDR3 DNA reads TGCGCCAGCAGGCCCATCCTACAGGAAACCGGGGAGCTGTTTTTT.

This clonotype was seen a handful of times. The gene calls are TRBV25-1 and TRBJ2-1; perhaps TRBD2 as D (6 bases). Deletions cut 6 bases from V and 3 bases from J, with 15 bases between. The CDR3 has 15 amino acids. Germline CDR1 MGHDK, CDR2 SYGVNS. In DNA form, the CDR3 reads TGTGCCAGCAGCCCCGGGGGTTTTGGCTACAATGAGCAGTTCTTC. This encodes CASSPGGFGYNEQFF.

V and J are TRBV7-2 and TRBJ1-1; D is unresolved. Per germline, CDR1 SGHTA and CDR2 FQGNSA. Between the trimmed V and J ends, which lost 7 bases and 2 bases, there was a span of 23 bases. This CDR3 has 17 amino acids. DNA of the CDR3: TGTGCCAGCACCTATGCGCGCGTTTACAGCGCTAACACTGAAGCTTTCTTT. Its protein product is CASTYARVYSANTEAFF.

The chain uses TRBV28 and TRBJ2-7; D might be TRBD1 or TRBD2, each matching 5 bases. Trimming took off 6 bases at V and 3 bases at J, with 21 bases between the two ends. There are 16 residues in the CDR3. Looked up from germline, CDR1 is MDHEN and CDR2 is SYDVKM. CDR3 residues: CASSGVGAPFLYEQYF. DNA for the CDR3: TGTGCCAGCAGCGGGGTTGGGGCCCCTTTTCTCTACGAGCAGTACTTC.

This clonotype was seen only a few times. The V gene is TRBV4-3, the J gene TRBJ2-5; D gene uncertain. Looked up from germline, CDR1 is LGHNA and CDR2 is YSLEER. CDR3 length: 14 amino acids. The ends were cut back, 0 bases at V and 1 base at J, with 6 bases in the middle. The CDR3 loop reads CASSQDQSQETQYF. The CDR3 DNA reads TGCGCCAGCAGCCAAGACCAGTCCCAAGAGACCCAGTACTTC.

The chain is built from TRBV6-6 and TRBJ1-6; 8 nucleotides line up with TRBD1. Germline V gene sequence: CDR1 MNHNY, CDR2 SVGAGI (reference sequence). Losses at the gene ends were 5 bases for V and 10 bases for J; bases not matched to a gene: 13. The CDR3 is made up of 16 amino acids. CDR3 in DNA: TGTGCCAGCAGTAAGGACGACAGGGGTTTGGGATCACCCCTCCACTTT. This sequence encodes CASSKDDRGLGSPLHF.

This clonotype was observed a few times. J is TRBJ2-7 and V is TRBV28; D might be TRBD1 or TRBD2, each matching 5 bases. The V end was cut by 5 bases, the J end by 2 bases, with 19 bases between. This CDR3 has 16 amino acids. CDR1 is MDHEN and CDR2 is SYDVKM in the germline V gene. In DNA, the CDR3 is TGTGCCAGCAGTCACCGGACACCTAGCTACACCTACGAGCAGTACTTC. Its translation: CASSHRTPSYTYEQYF.

The chain links TRBV6-2 or TRBV6-3 to TRBJ2-7; TRBD2 matches 7 bases. Germline V gives CDR1 MNHEY, CDR2 SVGEGT. The V and J ends lost 1 base and 5 bases, in that order; junction bases with no gene match: 8. CDR3 length: 15 amino acids. CDR3 nucleotide sequence: TGTGCCAGCAGTTACTGGGGGGGAGCGGACCACGAGCAGTACTTC. It encodes CASSYWGGADHEQYF.

This rearrangement joins TRBV20-1 to TRBJ2-4; D is undetermined. The J call may be mistaken, given a closer DNA end match to TRBJ2-7. Per germline, CDR1 DFQATT and CDR2 SNEGSKA (reference sequence). CDR3 length: 11 amino acids. The CDR3 region is CSATKSYEQYF. The CDR3, as DNA: TGCAGTGCTACAAAATCCTACGAGCAGTACTTC.

The V call is TRBV5-1, the J call TRBJ1-1; D might be TRBD1 (5 bases). The CDR3 is 15 amino acids. Germline V CDR1 and CDR2: SGHRS, YFSETQ. Trimming removed 4 bases at V and 1 base at J, with 14 bases between. The CDR3: CASSTAGSANTEAFF. CDR3 DNA sequence: TGCGCCAGCAGCACCGCAGGGAGTGCGAACACTGAAGCTTTCTTT.

This rearrangement joins TRBV9 to TRBJ2-6; the D is unclear. The CDR3 is 13 amino acids. Trimming took off 3 bases at V and 6 bases at J, with 7 bases between the two ends. From germline, CDR1 is SGDLS and CDR2 YYNGEE. The CDR3 loop is CASSAEEANVLTF. The CDR3 nucleotides read TGTGCCAGCAGCGCCGAGGAGGCCAACGTCCTGACTTTC.

This clonotype was observed a single time. CDR3 nucleotides: TGTGCCAGCAGTGAAGGGACATTCGGATCAGATACGCAGTATTTT. It yields the protein CASSEGTFGSDTQYF. This chain links TRBV2 with TRBJ2-3; D is possibly TRBD1 (5 bases). V was clipped by 1 base and J by 4 bases, with 12 bases between them. Germline V gene data show CDR1 as SNHLY and CDR2 as FYNNEI. The CDR3 consists of 15 residues.

The chain combines TRBV4-2 with TRBJ1-1; tentative D call: TRBD1 (5 bases). Trimming took off 0 bases at V and 10 bases at J, with 15 bases between the two ends. The CDR3 runs to 14 residues. Germline V gives CDR1 LGHNA, CDR2 YNFKEQ. The CDR3 sequence is CASSQDWGPRGAFF. Written as DNA, the CDR3 is TGTGCCAGCAGCCAAGATTGGGGCCCACGTGGAGCTTTCTTT.

Only a few counts were recorded for this clonotype. The V and J genes are TRBV7-6 and TRBJ2-3; no clear D gene. Germline V gives CDR1 SGHVS, CDR2 FNYEAQ. Trimming took off 4 bases at V and 2 bases at J, with 10 bases between the two ends. The CDR3 is 14 amino acids. CDR3 DNA: TGTGCCAGCAGCTCCCAGATGACCACAGATACGCAGTATTTT. Its protein is CASSSQMTTDTQYF.